Listed here is a single T cell receptor (beta chain). Its specificity is unknown. These data belong to a study of T cell repertoires in cytomegalovirus infection. MiXCR, run by TCRdb on the reads, gives a single entry per CDR3 protein. The sample consists of some 940,000 distinct CDR3 sequences, around 29% of them appearing once. This TCR came from a human donor in good health (CMV status not recorded). Some clones in this sample may be carry-over from other donors' samples. The material sequenced was cultured CD8+ T cells from PBMCs, taken from culture after CMV antigen stimulation.

The CDR3 is CASSPRINTQYF. CDR3 DNA: TGTGCCAGCAGTCCACGGATAAATACGCAGTATTTT. The rearrangement joins TRBV7-9 to TRBJ2-3; D ambiguous. With 6 bases removed from V and 7 bases from J, the gap between germline ends came to 11 bases. Looked up from germline, CDR1 is SEHNR and CDR2 is FQNEAQ (reference sequence). The CDR3 is made up of 12 amino acids.